Below, 9 T cell receptor beta chains from the same sample are listed, as sequenced in a study of blood T cell repertoires in COVID-19. Libraries were prepared by immunoSEQ multiplex PCR; TCRdb keeps only in-frame clonotypes and omits some of them. The data show around 240,000 clones, with approximately 82% seen just once and about 1.9% held by the top ten. The source material was peripheral blood. These receptors came from a woman older than 75 with acute or convalescent COVID-19.

This sequence joins TRBV3-1 (or the pseudogene TRBV3-2) and TRBJ1-5; TRBD1 aligns across 7 bases. Germline V gene sequence: CDR1 LGHDT, CDR2 YNNKEL (reference sequence). J lost 2 bases, V lost 4 bases, and 8 bases had no gene match. This CDR3 contains 16 residues. CDR3 sequence: CASSPRGDRGNQPQHF. DNA for the CDR3: TGTGCCAGCAGCCCCCGAGGAGACAGGGGCAATCAGCCCCAGCATTTT.

The chain is built from TRBV7-2 and TRBJ2-2, with 9 bases that match TRBD2. Germline lookup yields CDR1 SGHTA and CDR2 FQGNSA. The CDR3 has 18 amino acids. The junction had 12 bases not matched to a gene; V was cut back by 2 bases and J by 5 bases. CDR3 region: CASSLLGAGGPGTGELFF. Here the CDR3 DNA reads TGTGCCAGCAGCTTATTGGGCGCGGGAGGGCCAGGGACCGGGGAGCTGTTTTTT.

This chain joins TRBV5-1 and TRBJ1-5, with D perhaps TRBD1 (6 bases). The CDR3 extends over 16 amino acids. From germline, CDR1 is SGHRS and CDR2 YFSETQ. V lost 0 bases and J lost 3, with 13 bases in between. The CDR3 protein is CASSLGDINPNQPQHF. The CDR3 nucleotides read TGCGCCAGCAGCTTGGGGGACATAAACCCCAATCAGCCCCAGCATTTT. The complete variable domain, with remaining parts taken from reference TRBV5-1 and TRBJ1-5, reads KAGVTQTPRYLIKTRGQQVTLSCSPISGHRSVSWYQQTPGQGLQFLFEYFSETQRNKGNFPGRFSGRQFSNSRSEMNVSTLELGDSALYLCASSLGDINPNQPQHFGDGTRLSIL.

The chain links TRBV14 to TRBJ1-2, with a possible D match to TRBD1 (6 bases). The CDR3 is 13 amino acids. Germline lookup yields CDR1 SGHDN and CDR2 FVKESK. Trimming took 4 bases from V and 3 from J, leaving 9 bases between them. The chain's CDR3 is CASSPSGDYGYTF. DNA of the CDR3: TGTGCCAGCAGCCCTTCAGGGGACTATGGCTACACCTTC.

The genes are TRBV7-6 and TRBJ2-7, with D possibly TRBD1 on 5 matching bases. Trimming took 3 bases from V and 2 from J, leaving 11 bases between them. The germline gives CDR1 SGHVS, CDR2 FNYEAQ. CDR3 length equals 14 residues. CDR3 bases: TGTGCCAGCAGCTTTGCCCAGGGTACCTACGAGCAGTACTTC. Translation gives CASSFAQGTYEQYF.

The chain employs TRBV19 and TRBJ2-3; 9 bases are a match to TRBD2. The ends lost 5 bases at V and 2 bases at J; junction bases unmatched: 5. This CDR3 is 15 amino acids long. The V gene's germline CDR1 is LNHDA and CDR2 SQIVND (reference sequence). CDR3 sequence: CASSSREGFTDTQYF. CDR3 coding DNA: TGTGCCAGTAGTTCGCGGGAGGGATTCACAGATACGCAGTATTTT.

The chain uses TRBV18 and TRBJ2-5; 8 bases fit TRBD2. The CDR3 spans 16 residues. With V trimmed by 6 bases and J by 3 bases, 12 bases remained unmatched. Per germline, CDR1 KGHSH and CDR2 LQKENI. The CDR3 region is CASSDTGISGKETQYF. DNA for the CDR3: TGTGCCAGCTCCGACACAGGGATTAGCGGGAAAGAGACCCAGTACTTC.

V usage is TRBV5-8 and J usage is TRBJ1-6; 11 bases are shared with TRBD1. V lost 3 bases to trimming and J lost 11 bases; unmatched junction nucleotides: 13. The CDR3 extends over 17 amino acids. CDR1 is SGHTS and CDR2 is YDEGEE in the germline V gene. CDR3 in DNA: TGTGCCAGCAGCTCTGGGCTAACAGGGACAGGGGGGACACCCCTCCACTTT. Translation gives CASSSGLTGTGGTPLHF.

J is TRBJ2-1 and V is TRBV5-1, with TRBD2 identical over 7 bases. The CDR3 loop spans 15 amino acids. V lost 2 bases, J lost 4 bases, and 6 bases stayed unmatched. Germline CDR1 and CDR2: SGHRS and YFSETQ. The CDR3 loop reads CASSFWREKYNEQFF. CDR3 nucleotide sequence: TGCGCCAGCAGCTTCTGGCGGGAGAAATACAATGAGCAGTTCTTC.